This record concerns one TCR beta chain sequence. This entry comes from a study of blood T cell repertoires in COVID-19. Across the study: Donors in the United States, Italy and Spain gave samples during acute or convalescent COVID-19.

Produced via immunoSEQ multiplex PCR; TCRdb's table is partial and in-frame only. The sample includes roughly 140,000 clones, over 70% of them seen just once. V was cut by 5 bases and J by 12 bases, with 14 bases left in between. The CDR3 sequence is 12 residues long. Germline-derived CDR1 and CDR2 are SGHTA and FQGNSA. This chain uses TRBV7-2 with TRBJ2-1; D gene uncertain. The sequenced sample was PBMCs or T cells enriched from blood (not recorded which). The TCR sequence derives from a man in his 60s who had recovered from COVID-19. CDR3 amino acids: CASSQRREAQFF. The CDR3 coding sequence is TGTGCCAGCAGCCAGAGACGAGAGGCGCAGTTCTTC.